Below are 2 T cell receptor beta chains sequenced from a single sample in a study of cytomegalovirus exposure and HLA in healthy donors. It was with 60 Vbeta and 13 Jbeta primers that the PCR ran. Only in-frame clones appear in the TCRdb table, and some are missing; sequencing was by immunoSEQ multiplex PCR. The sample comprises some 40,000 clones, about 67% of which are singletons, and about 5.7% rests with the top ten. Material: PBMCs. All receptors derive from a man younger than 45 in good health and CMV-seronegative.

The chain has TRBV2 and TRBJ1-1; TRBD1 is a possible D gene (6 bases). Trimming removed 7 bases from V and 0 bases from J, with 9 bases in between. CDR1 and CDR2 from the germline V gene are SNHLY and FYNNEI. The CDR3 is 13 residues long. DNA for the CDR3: TGTGCCAGCAAACAGGGCATGAACACTGAAGCTTTCTTT. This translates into CASKQGMNTEAFF.

CDR3 sequence (DNA): TGCGCCAGCAGCCAACTACAGGGACAGCCAGACCGGGAGCTGTTTTTT. Its protein is CASSQLQGQPDRELFF. The V call is TRBV4-1, the J call TRBJ2-2; TRBD1 matches at 7 bases. The CDR3 length is 16 residues. Germline lookup yields CDR1 MGHRA and CDR2 YSYEKL. The V segment lost 2 bases and the J segment 9 bases; nucleotides outside the gene matches: 12.